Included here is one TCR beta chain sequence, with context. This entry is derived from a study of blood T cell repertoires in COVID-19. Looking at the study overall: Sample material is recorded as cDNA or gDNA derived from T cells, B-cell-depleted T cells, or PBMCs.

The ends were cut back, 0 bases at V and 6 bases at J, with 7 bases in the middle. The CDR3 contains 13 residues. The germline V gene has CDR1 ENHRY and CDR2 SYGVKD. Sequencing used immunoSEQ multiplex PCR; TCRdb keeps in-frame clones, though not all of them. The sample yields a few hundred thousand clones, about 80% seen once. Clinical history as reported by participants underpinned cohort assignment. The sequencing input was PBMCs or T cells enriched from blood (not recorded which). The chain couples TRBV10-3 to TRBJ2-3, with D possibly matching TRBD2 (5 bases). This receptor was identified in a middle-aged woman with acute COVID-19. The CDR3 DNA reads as TGTGCCATCAGTGAGTCTAGCGTCGATACGCAGTATTTT. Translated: CAISESSVDTQYF.